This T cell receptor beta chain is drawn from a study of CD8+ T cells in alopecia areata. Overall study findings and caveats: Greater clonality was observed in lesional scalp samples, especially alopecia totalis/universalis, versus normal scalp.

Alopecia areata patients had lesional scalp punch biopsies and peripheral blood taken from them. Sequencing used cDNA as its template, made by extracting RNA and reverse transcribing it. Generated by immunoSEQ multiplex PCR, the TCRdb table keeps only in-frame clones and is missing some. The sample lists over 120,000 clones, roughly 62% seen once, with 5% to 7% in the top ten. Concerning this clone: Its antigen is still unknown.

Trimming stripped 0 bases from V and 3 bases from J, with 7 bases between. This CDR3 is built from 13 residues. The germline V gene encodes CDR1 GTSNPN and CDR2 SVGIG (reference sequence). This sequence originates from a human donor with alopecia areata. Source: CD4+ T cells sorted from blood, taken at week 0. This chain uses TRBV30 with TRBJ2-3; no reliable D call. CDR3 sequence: CAWSVHATDTQYF. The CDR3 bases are TGTGCCTGGAGTGTACACGCGACAGATACGCAGTATTTT.